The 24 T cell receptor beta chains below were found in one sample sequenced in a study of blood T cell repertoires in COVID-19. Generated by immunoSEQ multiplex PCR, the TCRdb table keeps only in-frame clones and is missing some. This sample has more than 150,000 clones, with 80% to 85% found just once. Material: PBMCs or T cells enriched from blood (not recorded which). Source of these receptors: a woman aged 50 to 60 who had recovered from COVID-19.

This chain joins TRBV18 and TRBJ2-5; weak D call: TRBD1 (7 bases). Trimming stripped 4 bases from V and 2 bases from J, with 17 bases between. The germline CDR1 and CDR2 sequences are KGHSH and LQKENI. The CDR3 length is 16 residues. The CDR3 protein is CASSLEEGQQQETQYF. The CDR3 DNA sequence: TGTGCCAGCTCACTAGAGGAGGGACAGCAGCAAGAGACCCAGTACTTC. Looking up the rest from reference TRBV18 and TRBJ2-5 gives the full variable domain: NAGVMQNPRHLVRRRGQEARLRCSPMKGHSHVYWYRQLPEEGLKFMVYLQKENIIDESGMPKERFSAEFPKEGPSILRIQQVVRGDSAAYFCASSLEEGQQQETQYFGPGTRLLVL.

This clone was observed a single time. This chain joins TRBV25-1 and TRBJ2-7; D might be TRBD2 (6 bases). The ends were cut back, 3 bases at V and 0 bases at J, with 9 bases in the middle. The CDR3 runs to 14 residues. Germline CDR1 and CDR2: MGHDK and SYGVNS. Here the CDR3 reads CASSDQGLSYEQYF. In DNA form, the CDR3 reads TGTGCCAGCAGTGATCAGGGACTCTCCTACGAGCAGTACTTC.

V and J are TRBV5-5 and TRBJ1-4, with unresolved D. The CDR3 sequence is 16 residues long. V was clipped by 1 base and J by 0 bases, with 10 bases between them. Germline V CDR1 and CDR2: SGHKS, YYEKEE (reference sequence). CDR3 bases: TGTGCCAGCAGCTTGAAGTGGGGAGCAACTAATGAAAAACTGTTTTTT. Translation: CASSLKWGATNEKLFF.

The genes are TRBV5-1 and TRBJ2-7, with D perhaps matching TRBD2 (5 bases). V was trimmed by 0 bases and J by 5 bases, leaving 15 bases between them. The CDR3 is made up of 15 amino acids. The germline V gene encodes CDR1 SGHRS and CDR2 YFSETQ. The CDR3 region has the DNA TGCGCCAGCAGCTTGGCACTCTGGCCGCGGGACGAGCAGTACTTC. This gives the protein CASSLALWPRDEQYF.

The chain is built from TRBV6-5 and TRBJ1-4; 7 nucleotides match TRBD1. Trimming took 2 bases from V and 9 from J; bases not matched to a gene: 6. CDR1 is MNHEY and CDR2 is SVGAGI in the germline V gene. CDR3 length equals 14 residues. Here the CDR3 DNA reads TGTGCCAGCAGTTACGATTCAGGGGGGAAAAAACTGTTTTTT. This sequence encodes CASSYDSGGKKLFF.

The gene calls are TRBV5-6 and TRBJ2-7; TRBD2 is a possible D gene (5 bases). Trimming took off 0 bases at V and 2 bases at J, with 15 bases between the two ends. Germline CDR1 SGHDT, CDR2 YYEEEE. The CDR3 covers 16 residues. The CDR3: CASSLEFGPSPYEQYF. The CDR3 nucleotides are TGTGCCAGCAGCTTGGAATTCGGGCCTAGCCCCTACGAGCAGTACTTC.

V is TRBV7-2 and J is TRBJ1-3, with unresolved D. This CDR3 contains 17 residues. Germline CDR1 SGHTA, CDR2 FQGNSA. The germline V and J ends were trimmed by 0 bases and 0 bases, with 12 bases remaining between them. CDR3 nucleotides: TGTGCCAGCAGCTTAGCGCTCGGTCGGGTCTCTGGAAACACCATATATTTT. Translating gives CASSLALGRVSGNTIYF.

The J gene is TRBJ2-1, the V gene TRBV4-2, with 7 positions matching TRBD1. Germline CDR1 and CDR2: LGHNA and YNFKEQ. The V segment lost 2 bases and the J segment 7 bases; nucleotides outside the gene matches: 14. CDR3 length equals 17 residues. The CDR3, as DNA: TGTGCCAGCAGCCAACGACAGGGCATGGGTCTACAAAATGAGCAGTTCTTC. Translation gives CASSQRQGMGLQNEQFF.

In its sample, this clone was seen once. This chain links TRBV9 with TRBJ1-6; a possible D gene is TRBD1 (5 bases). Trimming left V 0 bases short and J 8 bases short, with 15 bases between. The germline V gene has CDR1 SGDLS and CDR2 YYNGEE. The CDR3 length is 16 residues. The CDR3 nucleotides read TGTGCCAGCAGCGTAGCTCCCCAGGGCGAGGATTCACCCCTCCACTTT. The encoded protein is CASSVAPQGEDSPLHF.

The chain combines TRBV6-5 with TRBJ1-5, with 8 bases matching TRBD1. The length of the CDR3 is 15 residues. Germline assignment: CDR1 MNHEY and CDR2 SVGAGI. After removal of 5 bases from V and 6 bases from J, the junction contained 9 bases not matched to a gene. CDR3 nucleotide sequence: TGTGCCAGCAGTCCCCTCAGGGGGCTGGGTCAGCCCCAGCATTTT. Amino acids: CASSPLRGLGQPQHF.

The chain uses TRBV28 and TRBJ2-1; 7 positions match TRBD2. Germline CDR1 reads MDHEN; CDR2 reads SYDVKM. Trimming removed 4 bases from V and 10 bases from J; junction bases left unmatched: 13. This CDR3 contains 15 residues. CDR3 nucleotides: TGTGCCAGCAGTTCACCCGGGACTACCTCTTTGGAGCAGTTCTTC. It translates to CASSSPGTTSLEQFF.

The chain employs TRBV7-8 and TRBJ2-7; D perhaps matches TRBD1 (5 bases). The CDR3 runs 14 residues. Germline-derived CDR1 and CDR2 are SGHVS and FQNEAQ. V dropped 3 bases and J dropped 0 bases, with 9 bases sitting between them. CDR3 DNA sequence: TGTGCCAGCAGCTTGACAGTGCCCTCCTACGAGCAGTACTTC. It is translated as CASSLTVPSYEQYF.

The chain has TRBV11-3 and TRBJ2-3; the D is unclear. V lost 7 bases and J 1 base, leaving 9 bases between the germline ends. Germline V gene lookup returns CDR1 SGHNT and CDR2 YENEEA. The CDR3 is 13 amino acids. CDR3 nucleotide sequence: TGTGCCAGCACTGATCCGGGCACAGATACGCAGTATTTT. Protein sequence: CASTDPGTDTQYF. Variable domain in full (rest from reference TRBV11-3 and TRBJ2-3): EAGVVQSPRYKIIEKKQPVAFWCNPISGHNTLYWYLQNLGQGPELLIRYENEEAVDDSQLPKDRFSAERLKGVDSTLKIQPAELGDSAVYLCASTDPGTDTQYFGPGTRLTVL.

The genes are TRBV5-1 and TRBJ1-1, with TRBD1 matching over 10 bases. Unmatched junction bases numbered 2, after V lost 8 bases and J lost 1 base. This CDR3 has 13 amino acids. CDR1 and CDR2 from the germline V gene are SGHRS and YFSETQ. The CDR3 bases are TGCGCCAGTCGACAGGGGGCGAACACTGAAGCTTTCTTT. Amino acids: CASRQGANTEAFF.

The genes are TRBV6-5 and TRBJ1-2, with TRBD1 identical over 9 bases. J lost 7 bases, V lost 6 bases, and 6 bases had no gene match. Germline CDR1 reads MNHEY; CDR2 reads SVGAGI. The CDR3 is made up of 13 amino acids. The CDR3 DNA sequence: TGTGCCAGCAGACCGGGACAGGGATCTGGCTACACCTTC. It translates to CASRPGQGSGYTF.

CDR3 sequence: CASSLAVSYGIQYF. As DNA, the CDR3 is TGTGCCAGCAGTTTAGCGGTGAGCTACGGCATTCAGTACTTC. The chain uses TRBV27 and TRBJ2-4, with unresolved D. Per the germline V gene, CDR1 is MNHEY and CDR2 is SMNVEV (reference sequence). The CDR3 length is 14 residues. Deletions cut 2 bases from V and 9 bases from J, with 14 bases between.

This CDR3 is CASSVVPSGRAGADTQYF. The CDR3 region has the DNA TGTGCCAGCAGCGTAGTACCTAGCGGGAGGGCCGGTGCAGATACGCAGTATTTT. This chain links TRBV9 with TRBJ2-3; 12 bases match TRBD2. CDR1 and CDR2 (germline): SGDLS, YYNGEE. V was pared by 0 bases and J by 4 bases, with 9 bases of the junction left unmatched. The CDR3 is 18 residues long.

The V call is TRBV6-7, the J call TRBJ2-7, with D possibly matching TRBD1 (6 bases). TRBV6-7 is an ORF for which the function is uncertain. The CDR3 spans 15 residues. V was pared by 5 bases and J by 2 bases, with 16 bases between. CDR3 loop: CASSRDILEPYEQYF. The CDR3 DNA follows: TGTGCCAGCAGTAGGGACATCCTTGAACCCTACGAGCAGTACTTC.

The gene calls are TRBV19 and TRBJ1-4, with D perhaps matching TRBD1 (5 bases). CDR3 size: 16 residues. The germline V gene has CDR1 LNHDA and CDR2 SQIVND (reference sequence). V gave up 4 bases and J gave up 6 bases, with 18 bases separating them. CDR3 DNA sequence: TGTGCCAGTAGTACGTTAACAGGATACCCTTATGAAAAACTGTTTTTT. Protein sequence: CASSTLTGYPYEKLFF.

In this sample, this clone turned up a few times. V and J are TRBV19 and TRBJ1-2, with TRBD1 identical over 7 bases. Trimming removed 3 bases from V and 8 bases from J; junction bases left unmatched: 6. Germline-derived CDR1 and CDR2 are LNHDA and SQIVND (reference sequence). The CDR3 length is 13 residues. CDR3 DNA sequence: TGTGCCAGTAGTATCTTACAGGGGAGAGGCTACACCTTC. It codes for CASSILQGRGYTF.

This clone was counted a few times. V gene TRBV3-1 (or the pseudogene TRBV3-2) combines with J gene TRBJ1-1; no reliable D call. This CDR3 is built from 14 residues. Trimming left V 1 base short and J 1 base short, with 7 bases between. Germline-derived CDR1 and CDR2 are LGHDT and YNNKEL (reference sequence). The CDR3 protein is CASSQVPGNTEAFF. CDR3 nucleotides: TGTGCCAGCAGCCAAGTCCCGGGGAACACTGAAGCTTTCTTT.

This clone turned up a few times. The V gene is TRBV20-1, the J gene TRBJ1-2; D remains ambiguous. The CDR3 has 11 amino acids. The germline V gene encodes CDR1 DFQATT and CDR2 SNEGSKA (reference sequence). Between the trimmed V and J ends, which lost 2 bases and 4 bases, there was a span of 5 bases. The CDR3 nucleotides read TGCAGTGCTAGAACGGGCTATGGCTACACCTTC. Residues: CSARTGYGYTF.

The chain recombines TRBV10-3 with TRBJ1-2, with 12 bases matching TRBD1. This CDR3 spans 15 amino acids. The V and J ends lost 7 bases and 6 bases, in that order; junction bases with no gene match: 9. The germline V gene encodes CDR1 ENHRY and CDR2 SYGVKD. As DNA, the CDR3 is TGTGCCATCAAGGGGACAGGGGGCGAAGGACATGGCTACACCTTC. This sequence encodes CAIKGTGGEGHGYTF.

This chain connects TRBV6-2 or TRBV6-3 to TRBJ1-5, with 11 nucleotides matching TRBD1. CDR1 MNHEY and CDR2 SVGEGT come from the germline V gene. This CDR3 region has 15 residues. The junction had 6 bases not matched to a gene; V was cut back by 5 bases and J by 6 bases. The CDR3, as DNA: TGTGCCAGCAGTGACCAGGGACAGGGGGTTCAGCCCCAGCATTTT. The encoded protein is CASSDQGQGVQPQHF.